A single sample gave rise to the 6 T cell receptor beta chains below, sequenced in a study of CD8+CD57+ T cells in acquired aplastic anemia (dated by TCRdb to about 2018). Sequencing took place on an Illumina HiSeq 2000. Profiling of TCR beta VDJ combinations and CDR3 sequences used genomic DNA as the template. TCRdb reworked the public reads: Q25 trimming with fastp, MiXCR clone assembly, productive beta chains retained. Identical CDR3 protein sequences are pooled into one entry, listed with their most common genes and DNA. A total of 400,000 to 450,000 distinct CDR3 sequences appear in this sample, 60% to 80% of them only once. The leading ten clones occupy 4% of the sample. The material sequenced was sorted CD4+, CD8+, or CD8+CD57+ T cells (not recorded which) from PBMCs. Every receptor here comes from a human donor in good health, serving as a control.

The V and J genes are TRBV7-2 and TRBJ1-1; D is unresolved. Trimming pared 6 bases from V and 14 bases from J, leaving 25 bases between. Per the germline V gene, CDR1 is SGHTA and CDR2 is FQGNSA. The CDR3 spans 14 residues. This CDR3 reads CASSLDVDYAYTFF. CDR3 DNA: TGTGCCAGCAGTCTGGACGTTGACTATGCCTACACCTTCTTT. The full variable domain, completed using reference TRBV7-2 and TRBJ1-1, is GAGVSQSPSNKVTEKGKDVELRCDPISGHTALYWYRQSLGQGLEFLIYFQGNSAPDKSGLPSDRFSAERTGGSVSTLTIQRTQQEDSAVYLCASSLDVDYAYTFFGQGTRLTVV.

This clonotype was seen just once. The rearrangement links TRBV2 to TRBJ1-2; TRBD1 is a possible D gene (5 bases). This CDR3 comprises 11 residues. Germline CDR1 reads SNHLY; CDR2 reads FYNNEI. Trimming cost V 6 bases and J 7 bases, with 9 bases left between them. CDR3 nucleotides: TGTGCCAGCAGCGGGCAGGGTGGCTACACCTTC. It encodes CASSGQGGYTF.

The rearrangement uses TRBV20-1 and TRBJ2-1; TRBD2 might be the D (6 bases). Trimming stripped 6 bases from V and 1 base from J, with 19 bases between. Germline-derived CDR1 and CDR2 are DFQATT and SNEGSKA (reference sequence). This CDR3 comprises 16 residues. This CDR3 is CSAEGGGACSYNEQFF. CDR3 sequence (DNA): TGCAGTGCCGAGGGTGGCGGGGCGTGTTCCTACAATGAGCAGTTCTTC.

As to this clonotype: One base away lies a much larger clone, so this may be a sequencing read error. The chain joins TRBV12-3 or TRBV12-4 to TRBJ1-3; no firm D call. The length of the CDR3 is 14 residues. The CDR3 protein is CASSFGVSGNTICF. In DNA form, the CDR3 reads TGTGCCAGCAGCTTCGGGGTATCTGGAAACACCATATGTTTT.

The chain employs TRBV3-1 and TRBJ1-1; D remains ambiguous. The V gene lost 4 bases and the J gene lost 10 bases, with 13 bases spanning the gap. Germline CDR1 LGHDT, CDR2 YNNKEL (reference sequence). This CDR3 has 12 residues. The CDR3 sequence is CASSLTADGAFF. The CDR3 DNA follows: TGTGCCAGCAGCCTGACGGCAGATGGAGCTTTCTTT.

The J gene is TRBJ2-7, the V gene TRBV19, with D possibly TRBD1 on 5 matching bases. Germline V CDR1 and CDR2: LNHDA, SQIVND (reference sequence). The CDR3 extends over 12 amino acids. Trimming took off 5 bases at V and 9 bases at J, with 14 bases between the two ends. CDR3 loop: CASSLVGAGQYF. CDR3 bases: TGTGCCAGTAGTCTCGTAGGGGCCGGGCAGTACTTC.